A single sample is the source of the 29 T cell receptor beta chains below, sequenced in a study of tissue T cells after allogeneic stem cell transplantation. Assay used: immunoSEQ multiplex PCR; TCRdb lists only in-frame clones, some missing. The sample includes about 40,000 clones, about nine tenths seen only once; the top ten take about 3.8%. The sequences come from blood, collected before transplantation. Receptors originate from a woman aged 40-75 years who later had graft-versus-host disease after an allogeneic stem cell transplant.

The CDR3: CASSMGAGTPVEQYF. The CDR3 nucleotides are TGTGCCAGTAGTATGGGAGCGGGTACCCCTGTCGAGCAGTACTTC. The rearrangement uses TRBV19 and TRBJ2-7, with a tentative D call TRBD2 (6 bases). Germline V CDR1 and CDR2: LNHDA, SQIVND (reference sequence). This CDR3 comprises 15 residues. The V end lost 3 bases, the J end lost 6 bases, and 18 bases lay between the germline ends.

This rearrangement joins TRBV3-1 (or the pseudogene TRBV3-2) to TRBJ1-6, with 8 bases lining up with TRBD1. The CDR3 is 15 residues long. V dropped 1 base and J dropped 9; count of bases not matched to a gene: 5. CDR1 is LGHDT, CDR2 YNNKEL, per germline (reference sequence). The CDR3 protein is CASSQAGTGSSPLHF. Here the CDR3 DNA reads TGTGCCAGCAGCCAAGCGGGGACAGGTAGTTCACCCCTCCACTTT.

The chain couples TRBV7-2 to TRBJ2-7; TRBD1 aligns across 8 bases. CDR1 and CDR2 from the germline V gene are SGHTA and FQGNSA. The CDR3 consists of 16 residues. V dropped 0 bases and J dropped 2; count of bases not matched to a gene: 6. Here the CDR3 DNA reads TGTGCCAGCAGCTTAGCGGGCAGGGGGCTAACCTACGAGCAGTACTTC. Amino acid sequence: CASSLAGRGLTYEQYF.

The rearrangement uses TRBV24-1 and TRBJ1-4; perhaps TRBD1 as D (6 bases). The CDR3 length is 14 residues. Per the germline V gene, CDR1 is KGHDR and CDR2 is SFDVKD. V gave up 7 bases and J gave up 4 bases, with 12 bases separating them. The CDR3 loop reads CATSGGGVNEKLFF. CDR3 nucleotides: TGTGCCACCAGCGGCGGGGGCGTTAATGAAAAACTGTTTTTT.

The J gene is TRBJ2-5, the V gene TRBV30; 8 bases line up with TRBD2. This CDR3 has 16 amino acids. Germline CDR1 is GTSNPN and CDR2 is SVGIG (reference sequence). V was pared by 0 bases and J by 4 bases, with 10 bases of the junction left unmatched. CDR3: CAWSVGLAGLGETQYF. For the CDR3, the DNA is TGTGCCTGGAGTGTCGGATTAGCGGGGTTGGGAGAGACCCAGTACTTC.

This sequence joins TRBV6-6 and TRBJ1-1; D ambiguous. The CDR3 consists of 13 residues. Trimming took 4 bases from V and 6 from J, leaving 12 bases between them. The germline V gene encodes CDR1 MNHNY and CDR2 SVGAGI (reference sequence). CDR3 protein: CASSLSTASEAFF. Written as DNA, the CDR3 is TGTGCCAGCAGTTTATCGACCGCCTCTGAAGCTTTCTTT.

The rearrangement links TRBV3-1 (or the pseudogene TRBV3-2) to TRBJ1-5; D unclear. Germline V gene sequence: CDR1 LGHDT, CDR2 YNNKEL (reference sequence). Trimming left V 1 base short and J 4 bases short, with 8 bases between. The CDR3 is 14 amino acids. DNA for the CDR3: TGTGCCAGCAGCCAAGGACACCGAAATCAGCCCCAGCATTTT. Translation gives CASSQGHRNQPQHF.

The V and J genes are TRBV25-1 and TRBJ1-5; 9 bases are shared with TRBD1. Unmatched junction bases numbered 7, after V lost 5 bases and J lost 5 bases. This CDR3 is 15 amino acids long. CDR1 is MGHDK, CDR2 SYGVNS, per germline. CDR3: CASSFSGTGHQPQHF. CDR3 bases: TGTGCCAGCAGTTTCTCCGGGACAGGGCATCAGCCCCAGCATTTT.

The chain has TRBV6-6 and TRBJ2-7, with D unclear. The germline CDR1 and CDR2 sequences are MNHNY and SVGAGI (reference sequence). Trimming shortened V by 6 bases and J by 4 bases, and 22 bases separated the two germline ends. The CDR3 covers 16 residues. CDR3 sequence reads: CASSRPNAASEYEQYF. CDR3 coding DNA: TGTGCCAGCAGCCGACCGAATGCTGCCTCAGAGTACGAGCAGTACTTC.

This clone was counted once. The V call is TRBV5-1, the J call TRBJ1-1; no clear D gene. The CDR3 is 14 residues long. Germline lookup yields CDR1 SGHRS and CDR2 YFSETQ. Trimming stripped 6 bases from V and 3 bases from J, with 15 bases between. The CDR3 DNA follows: TGCGCCAGCACCCTGGATGGATTCGACACTGAAGCTTTCTTT. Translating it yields CASTLDGFDTEAFF.

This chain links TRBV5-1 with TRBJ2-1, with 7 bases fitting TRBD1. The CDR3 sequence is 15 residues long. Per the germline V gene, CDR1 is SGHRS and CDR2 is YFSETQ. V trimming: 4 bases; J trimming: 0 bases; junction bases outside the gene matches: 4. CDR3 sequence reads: CASSMGQSSYNEQFF. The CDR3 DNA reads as TGCGCCAGCAGCATGGGACAGAGCTCCTACAATGAGCAGTTCTTC.

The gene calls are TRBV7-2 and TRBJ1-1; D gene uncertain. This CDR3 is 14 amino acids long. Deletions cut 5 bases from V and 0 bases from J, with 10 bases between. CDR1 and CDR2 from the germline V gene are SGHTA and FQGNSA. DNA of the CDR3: TGTGCCAGCAGCCAAAGTACCATGAACACTGAAGCTTTCTTT. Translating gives CASSQSTMNTEAFF. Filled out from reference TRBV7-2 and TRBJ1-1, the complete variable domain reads GAGVSQSPSNKVTEKGKDVELRCDPISGHTALYWYRQSLGQGLEFLIYFQGNSAPDKSGLPSDRFSAERTGGSVSTLTIQRTQQEDSAVYLCASSQSTMNTEAFFGQGTRLTVV.

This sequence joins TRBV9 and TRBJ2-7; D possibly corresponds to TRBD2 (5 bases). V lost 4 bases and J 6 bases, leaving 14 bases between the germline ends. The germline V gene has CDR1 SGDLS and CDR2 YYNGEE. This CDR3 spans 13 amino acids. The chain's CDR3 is CASSRDYSAEQYF. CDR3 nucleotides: TGTGCCAGCAGCCGCGACTACTCCGCCGAGCAGTACTTC.

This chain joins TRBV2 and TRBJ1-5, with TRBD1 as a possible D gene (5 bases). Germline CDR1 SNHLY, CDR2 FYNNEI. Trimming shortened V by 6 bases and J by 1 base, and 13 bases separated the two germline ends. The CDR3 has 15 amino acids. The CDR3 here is CASSSGILSNQPQHF. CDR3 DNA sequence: TGTGCCAGCAGCTCAGGGATCCTGAGCAATCAGCCCCAGCATTTT.

CDR3 nucleotide sequence: TGTGCCAGCAGTGCGGAGGGCGGAGCCTACGAGCAGTACTTC. Translated: CASSAEGGAYEQYF. The V call is TRBV25-1, the J call TRBJ2-7; possibly TRBD2 for D (6 bases). The CDR3 spans 14 residues. V was trimmed by 4 bases and J by 2 bases, leaving 12 bases between them. Germline assignment: CDR1 MGHDK and CDR2 SYGVNS.

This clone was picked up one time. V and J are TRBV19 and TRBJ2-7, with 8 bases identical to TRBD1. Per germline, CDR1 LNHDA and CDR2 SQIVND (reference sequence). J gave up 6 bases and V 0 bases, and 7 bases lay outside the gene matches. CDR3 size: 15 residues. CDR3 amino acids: CASSIEGTGGPEQYF. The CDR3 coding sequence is TGTGCCAGTAGTATAGAGGGGACAGGCGGTCCCGAGCAGTACTTC.

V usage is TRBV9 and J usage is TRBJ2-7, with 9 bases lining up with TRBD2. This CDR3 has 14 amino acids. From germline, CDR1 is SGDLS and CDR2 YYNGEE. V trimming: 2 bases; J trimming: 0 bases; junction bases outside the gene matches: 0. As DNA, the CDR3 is TGTGCCAGCAGCGTGGGACTAGCCTCCTACGAGCAGTACTTC. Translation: CASSVGLASYEQYF.

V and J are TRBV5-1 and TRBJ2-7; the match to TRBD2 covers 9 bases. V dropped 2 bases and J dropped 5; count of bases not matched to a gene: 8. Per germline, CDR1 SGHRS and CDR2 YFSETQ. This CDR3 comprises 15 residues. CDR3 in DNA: TGCGCCAGCAGCTTATATAGCGGGAGTAGGGACGAGCAGTACTTC. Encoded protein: CASSLYSGSRDEQYF.

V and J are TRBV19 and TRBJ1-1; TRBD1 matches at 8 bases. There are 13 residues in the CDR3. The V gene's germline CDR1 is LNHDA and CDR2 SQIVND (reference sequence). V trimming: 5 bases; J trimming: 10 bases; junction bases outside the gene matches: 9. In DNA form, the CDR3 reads TGTGCCAGTAGTTCGGGACAGGTAATAGGAGCTTTCTTT. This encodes CASSSGQVIGAFF.

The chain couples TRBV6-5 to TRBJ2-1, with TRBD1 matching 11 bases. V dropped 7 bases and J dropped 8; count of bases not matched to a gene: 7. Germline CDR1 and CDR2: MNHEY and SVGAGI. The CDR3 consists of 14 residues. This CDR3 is CASTIGQGAYEQFF. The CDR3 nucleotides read TGTGCCAGCACCATCGGACAGGGGGCCTATGAGCAGTTCTTC.

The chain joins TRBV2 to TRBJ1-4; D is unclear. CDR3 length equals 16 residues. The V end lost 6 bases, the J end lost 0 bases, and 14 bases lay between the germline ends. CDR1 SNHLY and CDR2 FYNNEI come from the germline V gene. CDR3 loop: CASRSGRQATNEKLFF. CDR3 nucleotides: TGTGCCAGCAGGTCCGGGAGACAAGCAACTAATGAAAAACTGTTTTTT.

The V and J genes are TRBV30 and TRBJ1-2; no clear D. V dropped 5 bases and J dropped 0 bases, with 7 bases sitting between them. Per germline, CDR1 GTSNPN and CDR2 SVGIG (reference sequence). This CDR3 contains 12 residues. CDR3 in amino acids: CAWRKANYGYTF. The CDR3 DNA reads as TGTGCCTGGCGGAAAGCTAACTATGGCTACACCTTC.

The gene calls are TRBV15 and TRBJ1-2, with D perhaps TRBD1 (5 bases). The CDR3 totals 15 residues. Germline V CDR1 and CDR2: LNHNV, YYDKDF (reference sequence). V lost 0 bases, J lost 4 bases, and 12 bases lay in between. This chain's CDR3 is CATSRESFGAYGYTF. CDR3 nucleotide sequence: TGTGCCACCAGCAGAGAATCCTTCGGGGCCTATGGCTACACCTTC.

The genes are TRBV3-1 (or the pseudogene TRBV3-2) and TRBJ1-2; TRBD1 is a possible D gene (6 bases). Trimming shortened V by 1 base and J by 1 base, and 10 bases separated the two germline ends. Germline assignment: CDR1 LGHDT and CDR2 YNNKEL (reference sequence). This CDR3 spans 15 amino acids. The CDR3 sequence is CASSQGTVYNYGYTF. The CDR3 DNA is TGTGCCAGCAGCCAAGGGACAGTTTATAACTATGGCTACACCTTC.

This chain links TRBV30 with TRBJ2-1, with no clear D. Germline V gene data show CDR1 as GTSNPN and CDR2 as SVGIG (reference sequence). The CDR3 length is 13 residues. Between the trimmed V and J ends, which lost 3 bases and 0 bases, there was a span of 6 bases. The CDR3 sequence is CAWRASSYNEQFF. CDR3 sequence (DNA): TGTGCCTGGAGAGCCAGCTCCTACAATGAGCAGTTCTTC.

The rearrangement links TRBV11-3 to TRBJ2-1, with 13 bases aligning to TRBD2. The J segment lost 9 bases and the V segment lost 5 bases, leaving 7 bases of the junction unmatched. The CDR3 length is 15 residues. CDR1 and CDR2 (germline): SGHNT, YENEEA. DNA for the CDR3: TGTGCCAGCAGCCAGGGGACTAGCGGGAACCGTGAGCAGTTCTTC. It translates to CASSQGTSGNREQFF.

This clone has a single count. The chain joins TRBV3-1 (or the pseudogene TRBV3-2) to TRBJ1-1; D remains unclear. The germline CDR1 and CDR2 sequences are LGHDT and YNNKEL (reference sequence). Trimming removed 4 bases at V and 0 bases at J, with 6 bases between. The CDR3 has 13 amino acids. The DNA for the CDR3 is TGTGCCAGCAGCCCGCGGGTGAACACTGAAGCTTTCTTT. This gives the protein CASSPRVNTEAFF.

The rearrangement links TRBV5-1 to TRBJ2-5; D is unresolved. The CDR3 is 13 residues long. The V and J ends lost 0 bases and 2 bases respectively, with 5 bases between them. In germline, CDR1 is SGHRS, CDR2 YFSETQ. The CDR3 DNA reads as TGCGCCAGCAGCTTGGGCAGGCAAGAGACCCAGTACTTC. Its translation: CASSLGRQETQYF. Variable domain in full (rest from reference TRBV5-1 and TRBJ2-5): KAGVTQTPRYLIKTRGQQVTLSCSPISGHRSVSWYQQTPGQGLQFLFEYFSETQRNKGNFPGRFSGRQFSNSRSEMNVSTLELGDSALYLCASSLGRQETQYFGPGTRLLVL.

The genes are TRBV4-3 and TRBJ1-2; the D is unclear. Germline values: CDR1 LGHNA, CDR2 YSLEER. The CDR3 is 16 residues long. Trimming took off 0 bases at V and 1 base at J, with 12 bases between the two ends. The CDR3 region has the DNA TGCGCCAGCAGCCAAGATAGGGCCAGCCTTAACTATGGCTACACCTTC. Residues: CASSQDRASLNYGYTF.